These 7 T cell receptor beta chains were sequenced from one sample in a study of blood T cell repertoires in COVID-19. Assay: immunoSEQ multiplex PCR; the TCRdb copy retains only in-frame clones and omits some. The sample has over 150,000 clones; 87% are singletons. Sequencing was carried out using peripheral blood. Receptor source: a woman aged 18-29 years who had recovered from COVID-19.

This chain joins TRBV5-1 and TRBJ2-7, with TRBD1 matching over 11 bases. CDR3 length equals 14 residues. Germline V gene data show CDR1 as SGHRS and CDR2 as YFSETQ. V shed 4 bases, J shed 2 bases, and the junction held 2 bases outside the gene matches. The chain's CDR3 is CASSGGQGAYEQYF. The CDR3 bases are TGCGCCAGCAGCGGGGGACAGGGGGCCTACGAGCAGTACTTC.

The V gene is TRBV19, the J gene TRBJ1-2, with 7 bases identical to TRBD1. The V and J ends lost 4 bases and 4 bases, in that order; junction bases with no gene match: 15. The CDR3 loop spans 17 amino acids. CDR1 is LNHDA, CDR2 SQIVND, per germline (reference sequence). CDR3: CASSTTAAGGELYGYTF. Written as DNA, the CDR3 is TGTGCCAGTAGTACAACAGCTGCAGGGGGTGAGCTCTATGGCTACACCTTC.

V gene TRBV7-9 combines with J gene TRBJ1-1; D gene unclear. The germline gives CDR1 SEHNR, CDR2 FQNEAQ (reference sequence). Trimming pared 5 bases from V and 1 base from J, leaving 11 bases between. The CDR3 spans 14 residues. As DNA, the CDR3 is TGTGCCAGCAGCCAACGAGCCGAGAACACTGAAGCTTTCTTT. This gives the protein CASSQRAENTEAFF.

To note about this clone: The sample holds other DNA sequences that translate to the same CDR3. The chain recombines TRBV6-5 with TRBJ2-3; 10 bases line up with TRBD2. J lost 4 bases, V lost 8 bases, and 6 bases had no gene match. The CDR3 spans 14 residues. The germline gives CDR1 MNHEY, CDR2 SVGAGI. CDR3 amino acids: CASRLAGVADTQYF. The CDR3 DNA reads TGTGCCAGCCGGCTAGCGGGAGTAGCAGATACGCAGTATTTT.

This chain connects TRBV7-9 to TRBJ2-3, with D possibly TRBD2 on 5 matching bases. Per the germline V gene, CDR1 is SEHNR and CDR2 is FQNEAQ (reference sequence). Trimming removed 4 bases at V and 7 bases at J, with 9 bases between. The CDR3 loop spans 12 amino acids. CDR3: CASSSEENTQYF. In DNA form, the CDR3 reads TGTGCCAGCAGCTCGGAGGAGAATACGCAGTATTTT.

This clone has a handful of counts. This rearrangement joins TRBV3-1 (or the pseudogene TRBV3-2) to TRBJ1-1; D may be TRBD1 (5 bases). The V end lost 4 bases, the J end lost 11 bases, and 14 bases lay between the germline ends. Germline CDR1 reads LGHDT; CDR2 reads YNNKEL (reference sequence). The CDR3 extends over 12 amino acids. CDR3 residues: CASSLTGVEAFF. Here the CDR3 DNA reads TGTGCCAGCAGCCTCACAGGAGTTGAGGCTTTCTTT.

CDR3 DNA sequence: TGTGCCAGCAGTGAAGGGACAGGGGCGGTATATGGCTACACCTTC. Amino acids: CASSEGTGAVYGYTF. The chain has TRBV6-1 and TRBJ1-2; 9 bases match TRBD1. CDR3 length equals 15 residues. Germline V gene sequence: CDR1 MNHNS, CDR2 SASEGT. V trimming: 1 base; J trimming: 5 bases; junction bases outside the gene matches: 5.